This T cell receptor beta chain originates from a study of CD8+ T cells in alopecia areata. Whole-study findings and limits: Mice showed TCR sharing more clearly than patients did, possibly owing to HLA.

The sample holds a few counts of this clone. Its antigen is not identified. Investigators isolated RNA and reverse transcribed it into cDNA to act as the sequencing template. Clones were sequenced by immunoSEQ multiplex PCR, and TCRdb holds only the in-frame ones, with some missing. The sample holds tens of thousands of clones; around 49% are singletons and the top ten take approximately 17%. The V gene's germline CDR1 is SEHNR and CDR2 FQNEAQ (reference sequence). This CDR3 comprises 16 residues. With 5 bases clipped from V and 5 bases from J, the junction kept 8 bases outside the gene matches. The rearrangement joins TRBV7-9 to TRBJ2-1, with 11 positions matching TRBD2. This sequence was found in a human donor with alopecia areata. The input for sequencing was CD8+ T cells sorted from blood, taken at week 0. CDR3 sequence: CASSTLSGRAHNEQFF. Written as DNA, the CDR3 is TGTGCCAGCAGCACCCTTAGCGGGAGGGCCCACAATGAGCAGTTCTTC.